The rows below give T cell receptor beta chains drawn from one sample of a study of shared T cell receptors in the human thymus. Profiling relied on immunoSEQ multiplex PCR, and the TCRdb table lists in-frame clones only, not all of them. The sample has about 730,000 clones; approximately 83% are singletons. This sample also belongs to another study, concerning human thymus T cells.

What was sequenced was thymocytes. These receptors were obtained from a girl in the first two years of life with a congenital heart defect. Both conserved end residues are part of each CDR3. A D gene is named only where the DNA matches it firmly. Some rows mark clone size as missing; the rest say once, few, many or name a class of expanded clone.

>TRBD1|TRBV19|.|TRBJ1-2
TGTGCCAGTAGTTCCCAGGGGGGATACTATGGCTACACCTTC
CASSSQGGYYGYTF
>TRBD1|TRBV4-1|.|TRBJ2-6
TGCGCCAGCAGCCAAGTCACAGGGGTGCCTTCTGGGGCCAACGTCCTGACTTTC
CASSQVTGVPSGANVLTF
>.|TRBV4-1|.|TRBJ1-1
TGCGCCAGCAGCCAAGCAGGGTTCCGGGTTGAAGCTTTCTTT
CASSQAGFRVEAFF
>TRBD1|TRBV7-8|.|TRBJ1-2
TGTGCCAGCAGCCAAGGGGAAAAGGTGACAGGGGCCCATCCCGAATATGGCTACACCTTC
CASSQGEKVTGAHPEYGYTF
>.|TRBV19|.|TRBJ1-1
TGTGCCAGTAGTCTCCTAAGATTCAGGGATAGCACTGAAGCTTTCTTT
CASSLLRFRDSTEAFF
>TRBD1|TRBV6-1|once|TRBJ1-2
TGTGCCAGCAGTGTGATACGTCCGGACAGGGTTAACGGCTACACCTTC
CASSVIRPDRVNGYTF
>.|TRBV5-4|.|TRBJ1-2
TGTGCCAGCAGCTTGCAGGGGCGCCCAGGCTATGGCTACACCTTC
CASSLQGRPGYGYTF
>.|TRBV9|.|TRBJ1-2
TGTGCCAGCAGCGGGGGGAGGGCAGCTAACTATGGCTACACCTTC
CASSGGRAANYGYTF
>.|TRBV4-1|.|TRBJ1-4
TGCGCCAGCAGCCAGGAGTCTGGTTGGAGCCGGGAAAAACTGTTTTTT
CASSQESGWSREKLFF
>.|TRBV14|.|TRBJ1-1
TGTGCCAGCAGCCCGTTCCCTCAGATCAGGACTGAAGCTTTCTTT
CASSPFPQIRTEAFF
>TRBD1|TRBV18|.|TRBJ1-5
TGTGCCAGCTCACGCAGGGTGGACAGGGGGCGCATTCAGCCCCAGCATTTT
CASSRRVDRGRIQPQHF
>TRBD1|TRBV5-4|.|TRBJ1-2
TGTGCCAGCAGCCTCGACAGGGAGAGATATGGCTACACCTTC
CASSLDRERYGYTF
>.|TRBV5-4|.|TRBJ1-6
TGTGCCAGTTCCGGGGGTTGGAATTCACCCCTCCACTTT
CASSGGWNSPLHF
>.|TRBV7-8|.|TRBJ1-1
TGTGCCAGCAGATCGCACAGTGACATGAACACTGAAGCTTTCTTT
CASRSHSDMNTEAFF
>TRBD1|TRBV5-6|.|TRBJ1-1
TGTGCCAGCAGCTTCGGGACAGAGAACACTGAAGCTTTCTTT
CASSFGTENTEAFF
>TRBD2|TRBV9|.|TRBJ2-7
TGTGCCAGCAGCGTAGGATCAGGTGGCGGGGGGGCATTCGAGCAGTACTTC
CASSVGSGGGGAFEQYF
>.|TRBV27|.|TRBJ1-1
TGTGCCAGCAGTCCACCCGGTGGGAGGGGGGGGGACACTGAAGCTTTCTTT
CASSPPGGRGGDTEAFF
>TRBD2|TRBV15|once|TRBJ2-3
TGTGCCACCAGCAGGGGGGTAAAAGCGGGGGTGGGCCAAGCAGATACGCAGTATTTT
CATSRGVKAGVGQADTQYF
>.|TRBV5-5|.|TRBJ1-3
TGTGCCAGCAGCTCGTCCGGGGATTGGGAATCTGGAAACACCATATATTTT
CASSSSGDWESGNTIYF
>.|TRBV5-4|.|TRBJ1-1
TGTGCCAGCAGCTTGGGTAGCATAGGGAGGAGGGAAGCTTTCTTT
CASSLGSIGRREAFF
>.|TRBV7-6|.|TRBJ2-1
TGTGCCAGCAGCTTCGTTGTTCCAGGCACAAGCTCCTACAATGAGCAGTTCTTC
CASSFVVPGTSSYNEQFF
>TRBD1|TRBV5-1|.|TRBJ2-1
TGCGCCAGCAGCTTGGTTCCCGGGACAGGCTACAATGAGCAGTTCTTC
CASSLVPGTGYNEQFF
>.|TRBV4-2|.|TRBJ1-5
TGTGCCAGCAGCCAAGATCGGCTTACGGAGTGGAATCAGCCCCAGCATTTT
CASSQDRLTEWNQPQHF
>TRBD2|TRBV7-8|few|TRBJ2-1
TGTGCCAGCAGCCCGCGGACTAGCGGGGGCGGTGAGCAGTTCTTC
CASSPRTSGGGEQFF
>TRBD1|TRBV27|.|TRBJ1-3
TGTGCCAGCAGAGCACTCGGACAGGCTCACACCATATATTTT
CASRALGQAHTIYF
>.|TRBV5-6|.|TRBJ1-2
TGTGCCAGCAGCTTGGGGCGGGGGGGCCTTAGGTTCTATGGCTACACCTTC
CASSLGRGGLRFYGYTF
>TRBD2|TRBV30|few|TRBJ2-3
TGTGCCTGGAGTGTACGGGGACTAGCGGGGGGGCAAGGCGATACGCAGTATTTT
CAWSVRGLAGGQGDTQYF